The clone carrying this T cell receptor beta chain was counted a single time. These data originate in a study of Ad26.COV2.S vaccination and SARS-CoV-2 variants. CDR1 is SEHNR, CDR2 FQNEAQ, per germline (reference sequence). V was cut by 8 bases and J by 5 bases, with 15 bases left in between. The CDR3 spans 14 residues. TCRdb keeps only in-frame clones here, not all; method: immunoSEQ multiplex PCR. The sample holds over 110,000 clones; 80% to 90% are singletons and the top ten take 5%. Material: peripheral blood, obtained after recovery from COVID-19. The clonotype comes from a human donor who had recovered from COVID-19. The chain carries TRBV7-9 and TRBJ2-2, with D tentatively TRBD2 (6 bases). Here the CDR3 reads CASASEGKTGELFF. The CDR3 DNA reads TGTGCCAGCGCTAGCGAGGGGAAGACCGGGGAGCTGTTTTTT.